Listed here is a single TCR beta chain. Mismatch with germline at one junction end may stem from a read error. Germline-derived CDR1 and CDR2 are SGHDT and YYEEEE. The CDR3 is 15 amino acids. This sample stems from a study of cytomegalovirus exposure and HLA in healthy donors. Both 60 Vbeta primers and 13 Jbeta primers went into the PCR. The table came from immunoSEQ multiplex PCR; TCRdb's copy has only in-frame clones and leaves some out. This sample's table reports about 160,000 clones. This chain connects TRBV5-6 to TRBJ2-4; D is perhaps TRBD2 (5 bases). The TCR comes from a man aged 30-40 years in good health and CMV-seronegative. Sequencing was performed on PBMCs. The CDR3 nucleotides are TGTGCCAGCATCGGTCGGAAGCTAGCCAAGAACATTCAGTACTTC. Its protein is CASIGRKLAKNIQYF.